This TCR beta chain derives from a study of response to subunit inactivated influenza vaccine. CDR3 length: 15 residues. V lost 0 bases to trimming and J lost 1 base; unmatched junction nucleotides: 2. CDR1 is LGHNA, CDR2 YSLEER, per germline. Concerning this clonotype: Its target is not known.

TCRdb redid the calling of the RT-PCR reads with MiXCR, one entry per CDR3 protein. The data show over 400,000 distinct CDR3 sequences, 10% to 15% seen once. Findings of the study overall: Authors suggested seasonal influenza vaccinations each recruit few new T cells.

This TCR was sampled from a man over 45 who received an inactivated influenza vaccine. The input for sequencing was PBMCs from blood, taken around seven weeks after vaccination. The genes are TRBV4-3 and TRBJ2-5; TRBD2 matches at 7 bases. The CDR3 region has the DNA TGCGCCAGCAGCCAAGATTGGGGGGGCCAAGAGACCCAGTACTTC. Translation gives CASSQDWGGQETQYF.